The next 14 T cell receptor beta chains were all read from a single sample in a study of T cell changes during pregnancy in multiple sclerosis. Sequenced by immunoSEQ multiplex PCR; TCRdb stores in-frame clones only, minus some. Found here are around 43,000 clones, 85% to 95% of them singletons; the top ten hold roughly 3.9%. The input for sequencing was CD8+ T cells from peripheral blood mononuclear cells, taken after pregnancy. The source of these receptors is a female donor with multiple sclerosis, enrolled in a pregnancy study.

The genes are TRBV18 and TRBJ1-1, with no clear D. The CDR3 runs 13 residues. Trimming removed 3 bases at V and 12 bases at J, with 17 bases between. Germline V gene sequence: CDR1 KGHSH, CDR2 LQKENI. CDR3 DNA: TGTGCCAGCTCACCTCCCGGTGAGGTCTTAACTTTCTTT. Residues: CASSPPGEVLTFF.

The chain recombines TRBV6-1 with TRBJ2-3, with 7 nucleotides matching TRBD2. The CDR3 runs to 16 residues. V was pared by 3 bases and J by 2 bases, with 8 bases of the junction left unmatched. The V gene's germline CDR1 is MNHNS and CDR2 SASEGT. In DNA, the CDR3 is TGTGCCAGCAGTGATCGAATAGCGGGCCCCACAGATACGCAGTATTTT. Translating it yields CASSDRIAGPTDTQYF.

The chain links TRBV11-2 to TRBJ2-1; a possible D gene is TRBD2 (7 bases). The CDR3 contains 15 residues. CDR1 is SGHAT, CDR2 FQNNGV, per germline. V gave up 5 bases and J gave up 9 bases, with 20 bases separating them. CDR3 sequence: CASSPTGGFLAEQFF. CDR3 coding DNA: TGTGCCAGCAGCCCTACGGGGGGCTTCCTGGCTGAGCAGTTCTTC.

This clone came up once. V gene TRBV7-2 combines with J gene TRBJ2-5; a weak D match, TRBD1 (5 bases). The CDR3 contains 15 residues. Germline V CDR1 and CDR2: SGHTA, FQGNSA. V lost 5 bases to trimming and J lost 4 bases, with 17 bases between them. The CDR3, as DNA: TGTGCCAGCAGCCCCACTGGGCAGGGTCGAGAGACCCAGTACTTC. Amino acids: CASSPTGQGRETQYF.

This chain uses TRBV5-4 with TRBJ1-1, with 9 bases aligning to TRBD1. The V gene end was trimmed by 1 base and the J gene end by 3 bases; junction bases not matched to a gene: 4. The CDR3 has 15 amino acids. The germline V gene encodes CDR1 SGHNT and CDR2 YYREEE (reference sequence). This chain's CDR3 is CASSLTTGGYTEAFF. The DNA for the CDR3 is TGTGCCAGCAGCTTGACGACAGGGGGTTACACTGAAGCTTTCTTT.

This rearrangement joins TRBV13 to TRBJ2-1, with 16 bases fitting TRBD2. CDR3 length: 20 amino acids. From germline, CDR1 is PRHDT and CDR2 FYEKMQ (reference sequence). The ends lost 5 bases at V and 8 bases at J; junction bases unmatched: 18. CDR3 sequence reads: CASSARTGTSGGASIDEQFF. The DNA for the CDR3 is TGTGCCAGCAGCGCCCGAACCGGGACTAGCGGGGGGGCATCTATCGATGAGCAGTTCTTC.

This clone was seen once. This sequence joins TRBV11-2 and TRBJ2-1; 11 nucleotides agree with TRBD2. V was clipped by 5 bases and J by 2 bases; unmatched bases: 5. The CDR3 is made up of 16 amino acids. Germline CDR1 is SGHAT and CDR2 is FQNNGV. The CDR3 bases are TGTGCCAGCAGCACTAGCGGGAGTCGGCCCTACAATGAGCAGTTCTTC. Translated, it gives CASSTSGSRPYNEQFF.

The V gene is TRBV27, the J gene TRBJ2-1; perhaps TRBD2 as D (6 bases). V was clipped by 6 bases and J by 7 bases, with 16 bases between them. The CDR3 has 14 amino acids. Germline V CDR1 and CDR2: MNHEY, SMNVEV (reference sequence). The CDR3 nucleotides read TGTGCCAGCAGATTACTTGGGACTCTAAATGAGCAGTTCTTC. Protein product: CASRLLGTLNEQFF.

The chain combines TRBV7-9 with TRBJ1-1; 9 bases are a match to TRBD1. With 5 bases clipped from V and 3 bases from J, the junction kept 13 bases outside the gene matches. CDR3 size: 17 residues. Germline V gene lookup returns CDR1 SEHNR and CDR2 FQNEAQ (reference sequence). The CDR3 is CASSHFPGTGPDTEAFF. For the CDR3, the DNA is TGTGCCAGCAGCCACTTCCCCGGGACAGGGCCTGACACTGAAGCTTTCTTT.

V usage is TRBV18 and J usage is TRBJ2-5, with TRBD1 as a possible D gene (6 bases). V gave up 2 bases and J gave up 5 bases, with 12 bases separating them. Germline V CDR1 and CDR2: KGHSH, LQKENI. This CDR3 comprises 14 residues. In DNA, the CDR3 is TGTGCCAGCTCACCAAGGGCAGGGGTCGAGACCCAGTACTTC. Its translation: CASSPRAGVETQYF.

The CDR3 bases are TGTGCCAGCAGCTTAGGGACTAGCGGGAGAGAAAGCTCCTACAATGAGCAGTTCTTC. Its protein is CASSLGTSGRESSYNEQFF. The V and J genes are TRBV7-6 and TRBJ2-1; 13 nucleotides line up with TRBD2. The CDR3 runs 19 residues. Germline trimming cut 1 base from V and 0 bases from J; bases unmatched to any gene: 6. From germline, CDR1 is SGHVS and CDR2 FNYEAQ.

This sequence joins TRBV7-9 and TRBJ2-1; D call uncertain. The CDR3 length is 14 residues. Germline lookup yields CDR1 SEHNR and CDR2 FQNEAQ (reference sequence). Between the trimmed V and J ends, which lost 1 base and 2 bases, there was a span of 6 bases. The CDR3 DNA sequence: TGTGCCAGCAGCTTAGTGCAGACCTACAATGAGCAGTTCTTC. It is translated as CASSLVQTYNEQFF. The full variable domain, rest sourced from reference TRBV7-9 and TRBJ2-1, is DTGVSQNPRHKITKRGQNVTFRCDPISEHNRLYWYRQTLGQGPEFLTYFQNEAQLEKSRLLSDRFSAERPKGSFSTLEIQRTEQGDSAMYLCASSLVQTYNEQFFGPGTRLTVL.

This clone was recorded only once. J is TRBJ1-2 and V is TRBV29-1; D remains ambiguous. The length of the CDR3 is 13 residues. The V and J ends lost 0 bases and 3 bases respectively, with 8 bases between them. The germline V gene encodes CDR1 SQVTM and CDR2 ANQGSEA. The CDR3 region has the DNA TGCAGCGTTGAAGAGGGCAGCTACTATGGCTACACCTTC. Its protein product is CSVEEGSYYGYTF. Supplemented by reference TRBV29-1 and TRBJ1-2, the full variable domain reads SAVISQKPSRDICQRGTSLTIQCQVDSQVTMMFWYRQQPGQSLTLIATANQGSEATYESGFVIDKFPISRPNLTFSTLTVSNMSPEDSSIYLCSVEEGSYYGYTFGSGTRLTVV.

CDR3 in DNA: TGTGCCTGGACAGGGGATGGCGGGGAGCTGTTTTTT. This gives the protein CAWTGDGGELFF. The chain links TRBV30 to TRBJ2-2; TRBD1 might be the D (6 bases). The CDR3 is made up of 12 amino acids. V was pared by 4 bases and J by 7 bases, with 10 bases between. Germline V gene data show CDR1 as GTSNPN and CDR2 as SVGIG (reference sequence). The whole variable domain, filled in from reference TRBV30 and TRBJ2-2, reads SQTIHQWPATLVQPVGSPLSLECTVEGTSNPNLYWYRQAAGRGLQLLFYSVGIGQISSEVPQNLSASRPQDRQFILSSKKLLLSDSGFYLCAWTGDGGELFFGEGSRLTVL.